This is a list of T cell receptor beta chains from one sample in a study of human T cells and chemical hapten exposure. Each CDR3 protein is one row after TCRdb ran MiXCR on the RACE reads. The table has 95,000 to 150,000 distinct CDR3 sequences, 10% to 12% seen once. The sample here was whole blood, taken in connection with sensitization to the hapten diphenylcyclopropenone (DPC). These receptors all stem from a woman aged 50 to 60 with alopecia areata. Some clones in this sample may be carry-over from other donors' samples. The CDR3 runs from the conserved cysteine through the conserved F or W. D genes are given only for firm matches.

v_call d_call cdr3_aa
TRBV20-1 TRBD1 CSASSWDRGVVNQPQHF
TRBV4-3 NA CASSQFTGGVDEQYF
TRBV4-2 NA CASSQDVTGWGSYEQYF
TRBV6-5 TRBD1 CASSATGGYEQYF
TRBV29-1 NA CSVEVSRGTEAFF
TRBV5-1 NA CASSPGLSETQYF
TRBV9 NA CASTKRGAEDTQYF
TRBV12-3/TRBV12-4 NA CASTFGSPGMGEQFF
TRBV11-2 TRBD2 CASSLSGRFREQFF
TRBV29-1 NA CSVPRAPGKELFF
TRBV5-1 NA CASSLAGDQETQYF
TRBV27 NA CASSLLPADTGELFF
TRBV6-6 NA CASSLGAPEAFF
TRBV13 NA CASSSRASGGGNTQYF
TRBV4-3 NA CASSQDPGDEKLFF
TRBV6-2/TRBV6-3 NA CASSYQNTGELFF
TRBV9 TRBD2 CASSGLAGGMNTGELFF
TRBV5-4 TRBD1 CASSPGDRGQETQYF
TRBV6-2/TRBV6-3 TRBD2 CASSYSGTTYEQYF
TRBV6-2/TRBV6-3 NA CASSHPGSGQYF
TRBV4-1 TRBD1 CASSTGARGYTF
TRBV20-1 NA CSARVGAGQPQHF
TRBV29-1 NA CSVEDSGAGTDTQYF
TRBV6-2/TRBV6-3 NA CASSGRSFNQPQHF
TRBV6-5 NA CASSSSQGRGTEAFF
TRBV12-3/TRBV12-4 TRBD1 CASSLGQGASSNQPQHF
TRBV18 NA CASSEQESGNTEAFF
TRBV5-1 TRBD2 CASSYSAGGLATEQFF
TRBV3-1 NA CASSQDSDSNEQFF
TRBV12-3/TRBV12-4 NA CASDDGADTEQFF
TRBV29-1 NA CSVDRGISDTQYF
TRBV5-5 NA CASSLSSGVQETQYF
TRBV5-1 NA CASSLAVGVRGEKLFF
TRBV12-3/TRBV12-4 NA CASTQGGAGTVQNF
TRBV5-1 NA CASSREETQYF
TRBV12-3/TRBV12-4 NA CASSRDIGGTYEQYF
TRBV12-3/TRBV12-4 NA CASSLRQYGYTF
TRBV7-2 NA CASSPDRTEAFF
TRBV12-5 NA CASGLKPISETEAFF
TRBV28 TRBD1 CATGTGGFGEQFF
TRBV5-1 NA CASSTGFVKHEQFF
TRBV29-1 TRBD2 CSVEVGEAGGIYEQYF
TRBV6-5 TRBD2 CASSYPPSGDQETQYF
TRBV20-1 TRBD1 CSARQGWNYGYTF
TRBV3-1 TRBD2 CASSLAGGGTDTQYF
TRBV29-1 NA CSVDTGPPDTQYF
TRBV5-1 NA CASSSGQVGSGYTF
TRBV6-6 NA CASSYSWVDGNTEAFF
TRBV28 NA CASSFFEGVHNEQFF
TRBV4-1 NA CASSQEGAPEAFF
TRBV24-1 TRBD1 CATGTAHTGELFF
TRBV7-9 NA CASSSRMRSQELFF
TRBV29-1 NA CSVALAGQKAFF
TRBV28 NA CASKESLNQPQHF
TRBV12-3/TRBV12-4 TRBD1 CASSPTGGDSPLHF
TRBV29-1 NA CSVEGAEAFF